Listed here are 12 T cell receptor beta chains from one sample, sequenced in a study of shared clonotypes between healthy human individuals. Only in-frame clones appear in the TCRdb table, and some are missing; sequencing was by immunoSEQ multiplex PCR. The sample comprises more than 450,000 clones, roughly 78% of which are singletons, and 10% to 15% rests with the top ten. Sample: PBMCs. The receptors derive from a woman aged 40 to 50 in good health. Some clones in this sample may be carry-over from other donors' samples.

This chain joins TRBV6-4 and TRBJ2-1; maybe TRBD2 (5 bases). V dropped 5 bases and J dropped 9 bases, with 14 bases sitting between them. The length of the CDR3 is 13 residues. Germline CDR1 MRHNA, CDR2 SNTAGT. The CDR3 loop reads CASSTEGGSEQFF. The CDR3 DNA sequence: TGTGCCAGCAGTACCGAGGGCGGATCTGAGCAGTTCTTC.

J is TRBJ1-1 and V is TRBV11-2; possibly TRBD1 for D (6 bases). Trimming took 3 bases from V and 1 from J, leaving 9 bases between them. The CDR3 is made up of 14 amino acids. The germline gives CDR1 SGHAT, CDR2 FQNNGV. CDR3 sequence (DNA): TGTGCCAGCAGCTTTATAGGGGGGAACACTGAAGCTTTCTTT. This codes for CASSFIGGNTEAFF.

Remarks on this clone: In the same sample, other DNA sequences code for this CDR3. The chain couples TRBV6-5 to TRBJ1-2; D might be TRBD1 (6 bases). The CDR3 covers 14 residues. With 8 bases removed from V and 8 bases from J, the gap between germline ends came to 21 bases. Germline V gene data show CDR1 as MNHEY and CDR2 as SVGAGI. The CDR3 bases are TGTGCCAGCGGCTCTGGGGGCGGGGGCGGAGGCTACACCTTC. Amino acid sequence: CASGSGGGGGGYTF.

The chain combines TRBV7-2 with TRBJ2-1; D may correspond to TRBD1 or TRBD2 (6 bases each). The CDR3 extends over 16 amino acids. Per the germline V gene, CDR1 is SGHTA and CDR2 is FQGNSA. The germline V and J ends were trimmed by 0 bases and 0 bases, with 9 bases remaining between them. This chain's CDR3 is CASSLARGVSYNEQFF. DNA for the CDR3: TGTGCCAGCAGCTTAGCAAGGGGGGTCTCCTACAATGAGCAGTTCTTC.

This clone was counted between two and nine times. V usage is TRBV4-1 and J usage is TRBJ1-1; perhaps TRBD1 as D (6 bases). This CDR3 is built from 13 residues. Trimming cost V 5 bases and J 5 bases, with 12 bases left between them. The germline CDR1 and CDR2 sequences are MGHRA and YSYEKL. CDR3 protein: CASSINRETEAFF. The CDR3 DNA follows: TGCGCCAGCAGCATAAACAGGGAAACTGAAGCTTTCTTT.

This clone was observed a few times. The chain couples TRBV15 to TRBJ2-3, with 13 positions matching TRBD2. V lost 4 bases and J lost 4; bases outside the gene matches: 2. The CDR3 has 15 residues. CDR1 LNHNV and CDR2 YYDKDF come from the germline V gene (reference sequence). CDR3 residues: CATSTGLAGADTQYF. The DNA for the CDR3 is TGTGCCACCAGCACCGGACTAGCGGGAGCAGATACGCAGTATTTT.

This clone was recorded many times. The V call is TRBV5-1, the J call TRBJ2-1; 10 bases align to TRBD2. Trimming took 7 bases from V and 7 from J; bases not matched to a gene: 8. CDR1 and CDR2 from the germline V gene are SGHRS and YFSETQ. This CDR3 is built from 14 residues. CDR3 nucleotides: TGCGCCAGCGGGCCGGGACTAGCGACAAATGAGCAGTTCTTC. Translated: CASGPGLATNEQFF. The full variable domain, completed using reference TRBV5-1 and TRBJ2-1, is KAGVTQTPRYLIKTRGQQVTLSCSPISGHRSVSWYQQTPGQGLQFLFEYFSETQRNKGNFPGRFSGRQFSNSRSEMNVSTLELGDSALYLCASGPGLATNEQFFGPGTRLTVL.

This clone was seen more than once but under ten times. The chain uses TRBV5-5 and TRBJ1-5; no clear D gene. V was trimmed by 4 bases and J by 3 bases, leaving 14 bases between them. The CDR3 sequence is 15 residues long. Germline V gene sequence: CDR1 SGHKS, CDR2 YYEKEE (reference sequence). CDR3 nucleotide sequence: TGTGCCAGCAGCCCGCAGGCCCTTCCCAATCAGCCCCAGCATTTT. This gives the protein CASSPQALPNQPQHF. Full variable domain (rest looked up from reference TRBV5-5 and TRBJ1-5): DAGVTQSPTHLIKTRGQQVTLRCSPISGHKSVSWYQQVLGQGPQFIFQYYEKEERGRGNFPDRFSARQFPNYSSELNVNALLLGDSALYLCASSPQALPNQPQHFGDGTRLSIL.

This chain connects TRBV27 to TRBJ2-5, with 9 bases that match TRBD2. Germline V gene data show CDR1 as MNHEY and CDR2 as SMNVEV (reference sequence). The CDR3 is made up of 13 amino acids. J gave up 5 bases and V 10 bases, and 8 bases lay outside the gene matches. The CDR3 sequence is CATSGREGETQYF. The CDR3 region has the DNA TGTGCCACCTCTGGGCGGGAGGGGGAGACCCAGTACTTC.

The genes are TRBV11-2 and TRBJ2-1, with 7 bases fitting TRBD2. V shed 5 bases and J 6 bases; nucleotides not matched to a gene: 4. CDR3 length: 13 amino acids. Germline V CDR1 and CDR2: SGHAT, FQNNGV. CDR3 protein: CASSLGLTNEQFF. The CDR3 nucleotides read TGTGCCAGCAGCCTGGGACTAACCAATGAGCAGTTCTTC.

This clone was detected once. The rearrangement joins TRBV28 to TRBJ2-2; 7 nucleotides line up with TRBD1. Germline lookup yields CDR1 MDHEN and CDR2 SYDVKM. The length of the CDR3 is 16 residues. Losses at the gene ends were 6 bases for V and 0 bases for J; bases not matched to a gene: 7. The CDR3 sequence: CASRSRQGANTGELFF. The CDR3 DNA reads TGTGCCAGCAGAAGTAGACAGGGAGCGAACACCGGGGAGCTGTTTTTT.

The chain carries TRBV13 and TRBJ1-2; a possible D gene is TRBD1 (5 bases). With 4 bases removed from V and 5 bases from J, the gap between germline ends came to 14 bases. The CDR3 runs 14 residues. Germline CDR1 reads PRHDT; CDR2 reads FYEKMQ (reference sequence). As DNA, the CDR3 is TGTGCCAGCAGCTCCTCGACAGACGGATATGGCTACACCTTC. Translating gives CASSSSTDGYGYTF.